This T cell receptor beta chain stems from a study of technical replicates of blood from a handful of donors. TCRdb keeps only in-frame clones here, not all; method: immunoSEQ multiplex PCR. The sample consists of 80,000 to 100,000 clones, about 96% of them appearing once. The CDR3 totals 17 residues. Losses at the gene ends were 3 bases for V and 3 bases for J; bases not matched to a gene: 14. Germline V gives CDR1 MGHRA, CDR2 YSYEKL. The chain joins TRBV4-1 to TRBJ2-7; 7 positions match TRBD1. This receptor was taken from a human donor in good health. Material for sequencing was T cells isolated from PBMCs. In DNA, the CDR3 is TGCGCCAGCAGCCAGGACACACTCCGACAGGGTATCTACGAGCAGTACTTC. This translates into CASSQDTLRQGIYEQYF.